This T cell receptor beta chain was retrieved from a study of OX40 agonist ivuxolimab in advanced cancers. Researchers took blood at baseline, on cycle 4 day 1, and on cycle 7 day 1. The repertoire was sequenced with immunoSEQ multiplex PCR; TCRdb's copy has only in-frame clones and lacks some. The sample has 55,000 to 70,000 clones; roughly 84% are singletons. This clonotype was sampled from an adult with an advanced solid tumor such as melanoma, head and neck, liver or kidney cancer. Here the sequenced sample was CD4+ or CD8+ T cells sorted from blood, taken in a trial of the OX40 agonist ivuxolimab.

The CDR3 loop is CASSPREVNEKLFF. CDR3 coding DNA: TGTGCCAGCAGTCCGCGGGAAGTTAATGAAAAACTGTTTTTT. The V and J genes are TRBV28 and TRBJ1-4; D gene uncertain. Per germline, CDR1 MDHEN and CDR2 SYDVKM. The CDR3 consists of 14 residues. The V gene lost 5 bases and the J gene lost 4 bases, with 11 bases spanning the gap.